This is a list of T cell receptor beta chains from one sample in a study of blood T cell repertoires in COVID-19. Generated by immunoSEQ multiplex PCR, the TCRdb table keeps only in-frame clones and is missing some. The sample holds 240,000 or so clones, around nine tenths seen once. Sequencing used peripheral blood. The receptor source for this set is a woman aged 40 to 55 who had recovered from COVID-19. Both conserved end residues are part of each CDR3. A D gene is named only where the DNA matches it firmly. Size values are once, few and many counts, or a class for expanded clones, and some rows have none.

v_gene: TRBV2; j_gene: TRBJ2-5; abundance: .; d_gene: TRBD2; CDR3nt: TGTGCCAGCCCAGCGGGAGGCCTACAAGAGACCCAGTACTTC; CDR3aa: CASPAGGLQETQYF
v_gene: TRBV7-9; j_gene: TRBJ1-2; abundance: .; d_gene: TRBD1; CDR3nt: TGTGCCAGCAGCTTAGGTTGGCAGGGGGCAGGTGGCTACACCTTC; CDR3aa: CASSLGWQGAGGYTF
v_gene: TRBV6-1; j_gene: TRBJ2-1; abundance: .; d_gene: TRBD2; CDR3nt: TGTGCCAGCAGTGAAGCGAGAGCGGGGGGGCAGTTCTTC; CDR3aa: CASSEARAGGQFF
v_gene: TRBV29-1; j_gene: TRBJ2-3; abundance: once; d_gene: .; CDR3nt: TGCAGCGCCCACGGACAGTCCACAGATACGCAGTATTTT; CDR3aa: CSAHGQSTDTQYF
v_gene: TRBV11-2; j_gene: TRBJ2-7; abundance: .; d_gene: TRBD2; CDR3nt: TGTGCCAGCAGCTTAGGTCCTAGCGGGAGGTACGAGCAGTACTTC; CDR3aa: CASSLGPSGRYEQYF
v_gene: TRBV7-9; j_gene: TRBJ2-3; abundance: .; d_gene: TRBD2; CDR3nt: TGTGCCAGCAGCCCGACGGGGCGACTAGCGGGAGATACGCAGTATTTT; CDR3aa: CASSPTGRLAGDTQYF
v_gene: TRBV19; j_gene: TRBJ2-3; abundance: .; d_gene: TRBD2; CDR3nt: TGTGCCAGTAGTAGGGGACTAGCGGCCAGCACAGATACGCAGTATTTT; CDR3aa: CASSRGLAASTDTQYF
v_gene: TRBV5-6; j_gene: TRBJ2-7; abundance: .; d_gene: .; CDR3nt: TGTGCCAGCAGCCCCCCGAGTAGCTGGGAGCAGTACTTC; CDR3aa: CASSPPSSWEQYF
v_gene: TRBV3-1/TRBV3-2; j_gene: TRBJ2-1; abundance: .; d_gene: TRBD2; CDR3nt: TGTGCCAGCAGCCCGAGGGGACTAGCCCGCCAGAATGAGCAGTTCTTC; CDR3aa: CASSPRGLARQNEQFF
v_gene: TRBV5-4; j_gene: TRBJ2-2; abundance: .; d_gene: TRBD2; CDR3nt: TGTGCCAGCAGCCCCACCCCAGGGCGGGAGTCTGGGGAGCTGTTTTTT; CDR3aa: CASSPTPGRESGELFF
v_gene: TRBV6-2/TRBV6-3; j_gene: TRBJ1-5; abundance: .; d_gene: .; CDR3nt: TGTGCCAGCAGCCCAGGGACACAACAAAATCAGCCCCAGCATTTT; CDR3aa: CASSPGTQQNQPQHF
v_gene: TRBV5-1; j_gene: TRBJ2-1; abundance: .; d_gene: .; CDR3nt: TGCGCCAGCAGCTTGGGAGGGGACATCTACAATGAGCAGTTCTTC; CDR3aa: CASSLGGDIYNEQFF
v_gene: TRBV4-3; j_gene: TRBJ2-7; abundance: few; d_gene: .; CDR3nt: TGCGCCAGCAGCCAAGATCCGTTTAGCGAGGTCTACGAGCAGTACTTC; CDR3aa: CASSQDPFSEVYEQYF
v_gene: TRBV5-5; j_gene: TRBJ1-4; abundance: .; d_gene: .; CDR3nt: TGTGCCAGCAGCCTGGGGGCAGGGGTAAAACTGTTTTTT; CDR3aa: CASSLGAGVKLFF
v_gene: TRBV9; j_gene: TRBJ1-5; abundance: .; d_gene: .; CDR3nt: TGTGCCAGCAGCGTAGCCGACACACAGCAGCCCCAGCATTTT; CDR3aa: CASSVADTQQPQHF
v_gene: TRBV30; j_gene: TRBJ1-4; abundance: .; d_gene: TRBD1; CDR3nt: TGTGCCTGGAGTGCTCCCCACAGGGGGCAGCATGAAAAACTGTTTTTT; CDR3aa: CAWSAPHRGQHEKLFF
v_gene: TRBV18; j_gene: TRBJ1-2; abundance: once; d_gene: TRBD1; CDR3nt: TGTGCCAGCTCACCTACGGGGCTGCGCACAGGGGGAGCTGGCTACACCTTC; CDR3aa: CASSPTGLRTGGAGYTF
v_gene: TRBV5-1; j_gene: TRBJ2-5; abundance: .; d_gene: .; CDR3nt: TGCGCCAGCGCCGGGGGCAGGGGGGCTGAGACCCAGTACTTC; CDR3aa: CASAGGRGAETQYF
v_gene: TRBV29-1; j_gene: TRBJ2-5; abundance: .; d_gene: .; CDR3nt: TGCAGCGCCGGGGCTCGGGGGTACCAAGAGACCCAGTACTTC; CDR3aa: CSAGARGYQETQYF
v_gene: TRBV30; j_gene: TRBJ1-2; abundance: .; d_gene: TRBD1; CDR3nt: TGTGCCTGGGGGACAGGGGTTAACTATGGCTACACCTTC; CDR3aa: CAWGTGVNYGYTF
v_gene: TRBV20-1; j_gene: TRBJ2-3; abundance: .; d_gene: .; CDR3nt: TGCAGTGCCAATCGGGATACGCAGTATTTT; CDR3aa: CSANRDTQYF
v_gene: TRBV5-5; j_gene: TRBJ1-5; abundance: .; d_gene: .; CDR3nt: TGTGCCAGCAGCTTGGCCGGGGGGCCTCAGCCCCAGCATTTT; CDR3aa: CASSLAGGPQPQHF
v_gene: TRBV5-4; j_gene: TRBJ2-3; abundance: .; d_gene: .; CDR3nt: TGTGCCAGCAGCTCCTGGGGGCCCGGCACAGATACGCAGTATTTT; CDR3aa: CASSSWGPGTDTQYF
v_gene: TRBV30; j_gene: TRBJ1-5; abundance: .; d_gene: .; CDR3nt: TGTGCCTGGAGCCGGGAGGGGGGGACCCAGCATTTT; CDR3aa: CAWSREGGTQHF
v_gene: TRBV5-1; j_gene: TRBJ2-2; abundance: .; d_gene: TRBD2; CDR3nt: TGCGCCAGCAGCTTGAACCCCATAGCGGGGGGAAGGACCGGGGAGCTGTTTTTT; CDR3aa: CASSLNPIAGGRTGELFF
v_gene: TRBV18; j_gene: TRBJ1-3; abundance: few; d_gene: .; CDR3nt: TGTGCCAGCTCACCCGGGGGAGGAAACACCATATATTTT; CDR3aa: CASSPGGGNTIYF
v_gene: TRBV6-2/TRBV6-3; j_gene: TRBJ2-7; abundance: .; d_gene: TRBD2; CDR3nt: TGTGCCAGCAGTTACTCGAGTAAGGGACTACCCACCTATGAGCAGTACTTC; CDR3aa: CASSYSSKGLPTYEQYF
v_gene: TRBV27; j_gene: TRBJ2-3; abundance: .; d_gene: .; CDR3nt: TGTGCCAGCAGTTTAGGGAGGGCGGGGGCCACAGATACGCAGTATTTT; CDR3aa: CASSLGRAGATDTQYF
v_gene: TRBV7-8; j_gene: TRBJ1-6; abundance: .; d_gene: .; CDR3nt: TGTGCCAGCAGCTTAGGGAGGATTTCACCCCTCCACTTT; CDR3aa: CASSLGRISPLHF
v_gene: TRBV5-6; j_gene: TRBJ2-3; abundance: .; d_gene: .; CDR3nt: TGTGCCAGCAGCTTGGGCAGAACCCGCACAGATACGCAGTATTTT; CDR3aa: CASSLGRTRTDTQYF
v_gene: TRBV7-2; j_gene: TRBJ2-1; abundance: .; d_gene: TRBD1; CDR3nt: TGTGCCAGCAGCTTTACCGGACAGGGGAGGTACAATGAGCAGTTCTTC; CDR3aa: CASSFTGQGRYNEQFF
v_gene: TRBV4-1; j_gene: TRBJ1-4; abundance: .; d_gene: .; CDR3nt: TGCGCCAGCAGCCAAGGCGGCGGCGCTGAAAAACTGTTTTTT; CDR3aa: CASSQGGGAEKLFF
v_gene: TRBV7-2; j_gene: TRBJ2-2; abundance: once; d_gene: .; CDR3nt: TGTGCCAGCAGCTTAGTTTCGGGGGGGGAGCTGTTTTTT; CDR3aa: CASSLVSGGELFF
v_gene: TRBV5-6; j_gene: TRBJ1-1; abundance: .; d_gene: .; CDR3nt: TGTGCCAGCAGCTTGAGCCCTGAGGCTGAAGCTTTCTTT; CDR3aa: CASSLSPEAEAFF
v_gene: TRBV11-3; j_gene: TRBJ2-1; abundance: .; d_gene: TRBD2; CDR3nt: TGTGCCAGCAGCGCCGGGACTAGCGGGTTTGGGAGCTCCTACAATGAGCAGTTCTTC; CDR3aa: CASSAGTSGFGSSYNEQFF
v_gene: TRBV19; j_gene: TRBJ2-1; abundance: .; d_gene: TRBD1; CDR3nt: TGTGCCAGTACCAGGGACAGCTCCTACAATGAGCAGTTCTTC; CDR3aa: CASTRDSSYNEQFF
v_gene: TRBV10-3; j_gene: TRBJ2-1; abundance: .; d_gene: .; CDR3nt: TGTGCCATCAGGGACTCCAATGAGCAGTTCTTC; CDR3aa: CAIRDSNEQFF
v_gene: TRBV3-1/TRBV3-2; j_gene: TRBJ2-4; abundance: .; d_gene: .; CDR3nt: TGTGCCAGCAGCCAAGGAGGACTACCCCAAGGCATTCAGTACTTC; CDR3aa: CASSQGGLPQGIQYF
v_gene: TRBV19; j_gene: TRBJ2-2; abundance: .; d_gene: TRBD1; CDR3nt: TGTGCCAGTAGACCAGGGGGCGTGGGCCACGGGGAGCTGTTTTTT; CDR3aa: CASRPGGVGHGELFF
v_gene: TRBV11-3; j_gene: TRBJ2-1; abundance: .; d_gene: TRBD2; CDR3nt: TGTGCCAGCAGCCGGACTAGCGGGAGGGCTGGATACAATGAGCAGTTCTTC; CDR3aa: CASSRTSGRAGYNEQFF
v_gene: TRBV6-5; j_gene: TRBJ2-3; abundance: .; d_gene: TRBD2; CDR3nt: TGTGCCAGCAGTTACCCGACTAGCGGGAGTGCAGATACGCAGTATTTT; CDR3aa: CASSYPTSGSADTQYF
v_gene: TRBV19; j_gene: TRBJ1-6; abundance: .; d_gene: TRBD1; CDR3nt: TGTGCCAGTAGTACAGCCGGGACAGGGAGTTCACCCCTCCACTTT; CDR3aa: CASSTAGTGSSPLHF
v_gene: TRBV6-5; j_gene: TRBJ2-7; abundance: once; d_gene: .; CDR3nt: TGTGCCAGCAGTTACTCAGGGGGTGGGGACGAGCAGTACTTC; CDR3aa: CASSYSGGGDEQYF
v_gene: TRBV6-6; j_gene: TRBJ2-5; abundance: .; d_gene: .; CDR3nt: TGTGCCAGCAGACCTCCTAGCGCTCAAGAGACCCAGTACTTC; CDR3aa: CASRPPSAQETQYF
v_gene: TRBV11-3; j_gene: TRBJ1-1; abundance: once; d_gene: TRBD1; CDR3nt: TGTGCCAGCAGCTTGGGACAGGGGCTTGGCACTGAAGCTTTCTTT; CDR3aa: CASSLGQGLGTEAFF
v_gene: TRBV5-6; j_gene: TRBJ1-4; abundance: .; d_gene: .; CDR3nt: TGTGCCAGCAGCTTGGGCAGGACTAATGAAAAACTGTTTTTT; CDR3aa: CASSLGRTNEKLFF
v_gene: TRBV7-9; j_gene: TRBJ2-5; abundance: .; d_gene: .; CDR3nt: TGTGCCAGCAGCCCCCCGGGTGGGTCTACCCAAGAGACCCAGTACTTC; CDR3aa: CASSPPGGSTQETQYF
v_gene: TRBV11-3; j_gene: TRBJ2-1; abundance: .; d_gene: .; CDR3nt: TGTGCCAGCAGCTTGATGGCCTCAGGCAGCGAGCAGTTCTTC; CDR3aa: CASSLMASGSEQFF
v_gene: TRBV7-9; j_gene: TRBJ1-2; abundance: .; d_gene: .; CDR3nt: TGTGCCAGCAGCCACCTAGACAGCCTCCTCTATGGCTACACCTTC; CDR3aa: CASSHLDSLLYGYTF
v_gene: TRBV4-1; j_gene: TRBJ1-2; abundance: .; d_gene: .; CDR3nt: TGCGCCAGCAGCCAAGACTCAGGTGCTAACTATGGCTACACCTTC; CDR3aa: CASSQDSGANYGYTF
v_gene: TRBV7-2; j_gene: TRBJ1-1; abundance: .; d_gene: .; CDR3nt: TGTGCCAGCAGCCCGCAACCAGGGGACACTGAAGCTTTCTTT; CDR3aa: CASSPQPGDTEAFF
v_gene: TRBV6-2/TRBV6-3; j_gene: TRBJ2-5; abundance: .; d_gene: TRBD2; CDR3nt: TGTGCCAGCAGTTACCTGGCTAGCGGGAATTTGGAGACCCAGTACTTC; CDR3aa: CASSYLASGNLETQYF
v_gene: TRBV5-4; j_gene: TRBJ2-7; abundance: .; d_gene: TRBD2; CDR3nt: TGTGCCAGCAGCCCCGGGGCTAGCGGGAGAGGGGGATACGAGCAGTACTTC; CDR3aa: CASSPGASGRGGYEQYF
v_gene: TRBV25-1; j_gene: TRBJ2-7; abundance: .; d_gene: .; CDR3nt: TGTGCCAGCAGTGAATGGGGGGGGCGGAACGAGCAGTACTTC; CDR3aa: CASSEWGGRNEQYF
v_gene: TRBV2; j_gene: TRBJ2-3; abundance: .; d_gene: TRBD2; CDR3nt: TGTGCCAGCGGACTAGCGGGAGAAGGAAGCACAGATACGCAGTATTTT; CDR3aa: CASGLAGEGSTDTQYF